This T cell receptor beta chain appears in the sequencing data of a study of beta chain features in type 1 diabetes. About the study: Healthy donors, compared against patients, showed similar age, gender and cell yields.

CDR1 and CDR2 from the germline V gene are LGHNA and YSLEER. V lost 0 bases, J lost 9 bases, and 12 bases lay in between. The CDR3 contains 15 residues. Points from the study as a whole: Highly expressing activated T cells could be over-counted with a cDNA template. Across all four CD4+ subsets, people with type 1 diabetes showed modestly shorter TCRB CDR3s.

Isolated RNA was reverse transcribed in full, so expressed TCRB transcripts were sequenced. Clones were read by immunoSEQ multiplex PCR, and TCRdb kept only the in-frame ones, dropping some. Of approximately 38,000 clones in the sample, around 64% were seen once. On this clone: Its antigen is not identified.

This clonotype was obtained from a woman in her 30s in good health. The chain combines TRBV4-3 with TRBJ1-6, with TRBD1 as a possible D gene (5 bases). Input material: Tregs from blood. CDR3 coding DNA: TGCGCCAGCAGCCAAGATTGGCGGGGACCTTCACCCCTCCACTTT. This sequence encodes CASSQDWRGPSPLHF.